The subject of this entry is one TCR beta chain. This sample is drawn from a study of human T cells and chemical hapten exposure. Across the whole study: The study traced per-sample TCR yield variation mainly to small differences in pooled library volumes.

In TCRdb, the RACE reads were re-called with MiXCR into one record per CDR3 protein. The sample carries roughly 380,000 distinct CDR3 sequences, more than 5% recorded once. The V and J ends lost 4 bases and 4 bases, in that order; junction bases with no gene match: 5. The germline V gene encodes CDR1 DFQATT and CDR2 SNEGSKA (reference sequence). The CDR3 covers 14 residues. Time point: patch test 2, 6 weeks after DPC sensitization. Treatment meaning: therapeutic diphenylcyclopropenone sensitization with weekly scalp DPC. This material consisted of whole blood, taken in connection with sensitization to the hapten diphenylcyclopropenone (DPC). The chain uses TRBV20-1 and TRBJ1-5, with 9 bases identical to TRBD1. This TCR was recovered from a woman between 18 and 29 years old with alopecia areata. Some clones in this sample may be carry-over from other donors' samples. The CDR3, as DNA: TGCAGTGCTACCTTGACAGGGGGTAATCAGCCCCAGCATTTT. Its protein product is CSATLTGGNQPQHF.